This TCR beta chain was captured by sequencing in a study of control samples from healthy donors and cancer patients. Sequencing used immunoSEQ multiplex PCR; TCRdb keeps in-frame clones, though not all of them. The table has roughly 24,000 clones, approximately 80% seen once. The CDR3 length is 15 residues. Germline lookup yields CDR1 SGHNT and CDR2 YYREEE (reference sequence). V was clipped by 4 bases and J by 0 bases, with 12 bases between them. This TCR derives from a man aged 55 to 70 with head and neck cancer. This sequence joins TRBV5-4 and TRBJ2-3; TRBD2 is a possible D gene (5 bases). Input material: PBMCs. The CDR3 sequence: CASSPRRTSTDTQYF. For the CDR3, the DNA is TGTGCCAGCAGCCCCCGACGGACTAGCACAGATACGCAGTATTTT.